These 15 T cell receptor beta chains originate from one sample sequenced in a study of blood T cell repertoires in COVID-19. Sequenced by immunoSEQ multiplex PCR; TCRdb stores in-frame clones only, minus some. The sample has 200,000 to 250,000 clones, approximately 80% seen once. Sequenced input: peripheral blood. These receptors were collected from a woman aged 80 or older with COVID-19, enrolled during active disease.

The gene calls are TRBV6-5 and TRBJ1-2; 8 bases are shared with TRBD1. The CDR3 is 15 amino acids. V dropped 4 bases and J dropped 8; count of bases not matched to a gene: 12. Germline V lookup: CDR1 MNHEY, CDR2 SVGAGI. The CDR3 region has the DNA TGTGCCAGCAGTTCACGGCAGGGGGCGCTTCAGGGCTACACCTTC. Amino acids: CASSSRQGALQGYTF.

This rearrangement joins TRBV24-1 to TRBJ2-3, with a weak D call TRBD2 (6 bases). The CDR3 covers 15 residues. Between the trimmed V and J ends, which lost 7 bases and 4 bases, there was a span of 17 bases. The germline gives CDR1 KGHDR, CDR2 SFDVKD. For the CDR3, the DNA is TGTGCCACCAGACCGGGGGACGGCTTTCCAGATACGCAGTATTTT. It yields the protein CATRPGDGFPDTQYF.

The genes are TRBV6-2 or TRBV6-3 and TRBJ1-6; 8 nucleotides match TRBD1. Germline CDR1 is MNHEY and CDR2 is SVGEGT. The CDR3 covers 19 residues. Trimming at V came to 7 bases and at J to 1 base, leaving 15 bases not matched to a gene. Here the CDR3 reads CASTPRQGARGSYNSPLHF. In DNA, the CDR3 is TGTGCCAGCACCCCACGTCAGGGGGCCCGGGGATCCTATAATTCACCCCTCCACTTT.

The J gene is TRBJ2-2, the V gene TRBV19, with 7 bases that match TRBD1. V dropped 7 bases and J dropped 0; count of bases not matched to a gene: 5. CDR1 is LNHDA, CDR2 SQIVND, per germline (reference sequence). CDR3 size: 15 residues. As DNA, the CDR3 is TGTGCCAGTAATACAGGGGTTTCGAACACCGGGGAGCTGTTTTTT. Translating gives CASNTGVSNTGELFF.

The chain links TRBV5-1 to TRBJ1-1; 8 bases agree with TRBD1. There are 15 residues in the CDR3. Germline V CDR1 and CDR2: SGHRS, YFSETQ. The V and J ends lost 4 bases and 0 bases, in that order; junction bases with no gene match: 5. The CDR3 DNA sequence: TGCGCCAGCAGCCGGGACAGGATAATGAACACTGAAGCTTTCTTT. It codes for CASSRDRIMNTEAFF.

This clone was observed a handful of times. The gene calls are TRBV7-8 and TRBJ2-3; possibly TRBD2 for D (8 bases). The CDR3 runs 17 residues. The V and J ends lost 5 bases and 2 bases respectively, with 20 bases between them. CDR1 and CDR2 from the germline V gene are SGHVS and FQNEAQ. This chain's CDR3 is CASSQGVVAGTTDTQYF. CDR3 nucleotide sequence: TGTGCCAGCAGCCAGGGGGTGGTAGCGGGGACCACAGATACGCAGTATTTT.

V is TRBV5-1 and J is TRBJ2-1; 9 positions agree with TRBD2. CDR3 length: 17 residues. Losses at the gene ends were 0 bases for V and 0 bases for J; bases not matched to a gene: 4. CDR1 is SGHRS and CDR2 is YFSETQ in the germline V gene. CDR3 coding DNA: TGCGCCAGCAGCTTGGGACTAGCGGCCGACTCCTACAATGAGCAGTTCTTC. It specifies CASSLGLAADSYNEQFF.

The CDR3 region has the DNA TGTGCCAGCGGAGCCAGGGGCGGAAATTCACCCCTCCACTTT. Residues: CASGARGGNSPLHF. This sequence joins TRBV6-5 and TRBJ1-6; possible D gene TRBD1, 6 bases. Between the trimmed V and J ends, which lost 8 bases and 7 bases, there was a span of 15 bases. This CDR3 spans 14 amino acids. Germline CDR1 reads MNHEY; CDR2 reads SVGAGI.

This clone was detected only once. The chain recombines TRBV2 with TRBJ1-2; no firm D call. V shed 0 bases and J shed 12 bases, with 8 bases lying between them. The germline V gene has CDR1 SNHLY and CDR2 FYNNEI. The CDR3 contains 11 residues. DNA of the CDR3: TGTGCCAGCAGTGAAGCGCCTATCAACACCTTC. Translated: CASSEAPINTF.

The rearrangement joins TRBV7-8 to TRBJ1-4, with TRBD1 matching over 7 bases. This CDR3 has 15 residues. Per germline, CDR1 SGHVS and CDR2 FQNEAQ. Trimming at V came to 5 bases and at J to 7 bases, leaving 10 bases not matched to a gene. The CDR3 nucleotides read TGTGCCAGCAGCGTCTACAGGGGCGGCGGTGAAAAACTGTTTTTT. Translated, it gives CASSVYRGGGEKLFF.

The rearrangement joins TRBV21-1 to TRBJ2-1; the D call TRBD2 from the table was never checked on the DNA. TRBV21-1 is a listed pseudogene. This CDR3 comprises 15 residues. The CDR3 region has the DNA TGTGCCAGCAGCAGTAGCGGGGGGCCTTACAATGAGCAGTTCTTC. It codes for CASSSSGGPYNEQFF.

J is TRBJ2-3 and V is TRBV5-1; 8 nucleotides agree with TRBD2. V lost 3 bases and J lost 2; bases outside the gene matches: 5. CDR3 length: 15 amino acids. Per the germline V gene, CDR1 is SGHRS and CDR2 is YFSETQ. CDR3 sequence: CASSSTSGTTDTQYF. In nucleotides, the CDR3 is TGCGCCAGCAGCTCCACTAGCGGAACCACAGATACGCAGTATTTT.

The J gene is TRBJ1-4, the V gene TRBV5-1; 9 bases align to TRBD1. The germline V gene encodes CDR1 SGHRS and CDR2 YFSETQ. The V segment lost 7 bases and the J segment 6 bases; nucleotides outside the gene matches: 7. The CDR3 totals 14 residues. Written as DNA, the CDR3 is TGCGCCAGCTCGGGACAGGGTCGTGATGAAAAACTGTTTTTT. Translating gives CASSGQGRDEKLFF.

The chain has TRBV4-1 and TRBJ1-2; D ambiguous. There are 16 residues in the CDR3. Trimming removed 0 bases from V and 4 bases from J, with 15 bases in between. Germline CDR1 MGHRA, CDR2 YSYEKL. Here the CDR3 reads CASSQEGIKTGYGYTF. CDR3 in DNA: TGCGCCAGCAGCCAAGAGGGCATCAAAACTGGCTATGGCTACACCTTC.

This chain joins TRBV19 and TRBJ1-2, with D perhaps matching TRBD1 (6 bases). CDR3 length: 14 amino acids. V lost 3 bases to trimming and J lost 4 bases, with 12 bases between them. CDR1 LNHDA and CDR2 SQIVND come from the germline V gene (reference sequence). CDR3: CASSIPSGAYGYTF. The CDR3 bases are TGTGCCAGTAGTATCCCTTCAGGGGCCTATGGCTACACCTTC.